These T cell receptor beta chains were read from a single sample in a study of vaccination effects on CD4 cells after COVID-19. Using immunoSEQ multiplex PCR, the repertoire was profiled, and TCRdb retains in-frame clones only, with some absent. There are 65,000 to 90,000 clones in the sample; around 78% occur only once, and over 9.5% lies in the top ten. Antigen specificity for these receptors is unknown. Sequenced material: CD4+ T cells from PBMCs cultured with SARS-CoV-2 spike peptides, taken before COVID-19 vaccination. All receptors come from a human donor who received a COVID-19 vaccine. CDR3s include the opening cysteine and the closing phenylalanine or tryptophan. D genes are given only for firm matches. Clone size appears in some rows only: once, few, many, or a class for an expanded clone.

J,D,V,size,CDR3,DNA
TRBJ1-5,.,TRBV19,.,CASSTQGNQPQHF,TGTGCCAGTAGTACACAGGGCAATCAGCCCCAGCATTTT
TRBJ2-2,TRBD1,TRBV29-1,.,CSAEDRGDTGELFF,TGCAGCGCCGAGGACAGGGGGGACACCGGGGAGCTGTTTTTT
TRBJ2-4,TRBD1,TRBV7-9,.,CASSARQGVDIQYF,TGTGCCAGCAGCGCCCGACAGGGCGTGGACATTCAGTACTTC
TRBJ2-1,TRBD2,TRBV6-2/TRBV6-3,.,CASTPSGLAGGGEQFF,TGTGCCAGCACCCCCTCGGGACTAGCGGGGGGCGGAGAGCAGTTCTTC
TRBJ2-2,TRBD1,TRBV2,once,CASRGQISGELFF,TGTGCCAGCAGGGGACAGATCTCCGGGGAGCTGTTTTTT
TRBJ2-1,TRBD2,TRBV28,.,CASSSRGGSGGYNEQFF,TGTGCCAGCAGTTCTCGAGGGGGTAGCGGGGGCTACAATGAGCAGTTCTTC
TRBJ2-5,TRBD2,TRBV27,.,CASRRTGRGAVETQYF,TGTGCCAGCAGACGTACAGGGCGGGGGGCCGTGGAGACCCAGTACTTC
TRBJ2-1,.,TRBV4-1,few,CASSQVRGANSYNEQFF,TGCGCCAGCAGCCAAGTCAGGGGGGCTAATTCCTACAATGAGCAGTTCTTC
TRBJ1-3,.,TRBV5-6,.,CASSLVHSGNTIYF,TGTGCCAGCAGCTTGGTCCACTCGGGAAACACCATATATTTT
TRBJ1-1,.,TRBV3-1/TRBV3-2,.,CASSQDHSFTTEAFF,TGTGCCAGCAGCCAAGATCACTCGTTCACTACTGAAGCTTTCTTT
TRBJ2-5,TRBD2,TRBV4-1,.,CASSQVASGGAEETQYF,TGCGCCAGCAGCCAGGTCGCTAGCGGGGGGGCCGAAGAGACCCAGTACTTC
TRBJ1-1,.,TRBV6-4,.,CASRGGMNTEAFF,TGTGCCAGCAGGGGTGGAATGAACACTGAAGCTTTCTTT
TRBJ1-4,.,TRBV7-2,.,CASSSGHLGEKLFF,TGTGCCAGCAGCTCGGGACACCTAGGGGAAAAACTGTTTTTT
TRBJ1-2,.,TRBV6-1,.,CASSEGLSWGGYTF,TGTGCCAGCAGTGAAGGCCTTTCTTGGGGTGGCTACACCTTC
TRBJ1-5,.,TRBV6-5,.,CASSSGGDGQPQHF,TGTGCCAGCAGTTCGGGAGGGGACGGTCAGCCCCAGCATTTT
TRBJ2-1,.,TRBV3-1/TRBV3-2,.,CASSQEGRVSYNEQFF,TGTGCCAGCAGCCAAGAGGGAAGGGTCTCCTACAATGAGCAGTTCTTC
TRBJ1-1,.,TRBV6-5,.,CASSPPGESTEAFF,TGTGCCAGCAGTCCTCCGGGGGAGAGCACTGAAGCTTTCTTT
TRBJ2-6,.,TRBV7-3,few,CASSLVKAGANVLTF,TGTGCCAGCAGCTTAGTCAAGGCTGGGGCCAACGTCCTGACTTTC
TRBJ2-5,.,TRBV11-1,once,CASSLGVETQYF,TGTGCCAGCAGCTTAGGCGTGGAGACCCAGTACTTC
TRBJ1-1,.,TRBV7-9,.,CASSSTGTANTEAFF,TGTGCCAGCAGCTCGACCGGGACGGCGAACACTGAAGCTTTCTTT
TRBJ1-1,.,TRBV7-2,once,CASSLVGSMNTEAFF,TGTGCCAGCAGCTTAGTGGGCTCTATGAACACTGAAGCTTTCTTT
TRBJ1-2,.,TRBV4-3,.,CASSQDRALYGYTF,TGCGCCAGCAGCCAAGATAGGGCGTTATATGGCTACACCTTC
TRBJ1-5,.,TRBV24-1,.,CATSAAGSNQPQHF,TGTGCCACCAGTGCTGCCGGGAGCAATCAGCCCCAGCATTTT
TRBJ1-1,.,TRBV12-3/TRBV12-4,.,CASSFFENTEAFF,TGTGCCAGCAGTTTCTTCGAAAACACTGAAGCTTTCTTT
TRBJ1-2,TRBD1,TRBV7-9,.,CASSYGQGALGYTF,TGTGCCAGCAGCTACGGACAGGGGGCGCTTGGCTACACCTTC
TRBJ1-3,TRBD1,TRBV9,.,CASSQTGLGNTIYF,TGTGCCAGCAGCCAGACAGGGCTTGGAAACACCATATATTTT
TRBJ1-4,.,TRBV3-1/TRBV3-2,.,CASSQAYLAGSGSEKLFF,TGTGCCAGCAGCCAAGCGTATTTAGCGGGCTCTGGGTCGGAAAAACTGTTTTTT
TRBJ2-6,.,TRBV19,.,CASSTSRGSGANVLTF,TGTGCCAGTAGTACGAGCAGGGGCTCTGGGGCCAACGTCCTGACTTTC
TRBJ1-2,.,TRBV19,once,CASSIDRLDYGYTF,TGTGCCAGTAGTATCGACCGTTTAGACTATGGCTACACCTTC
TRBJ1-5,.,TRBV29-1,.,CSVEKVGQDSNQPQHF,TGCAGCGTTGAAAAGGTCGGTCAAGATAGCAATCAGCCCCAGCATTTT
TRBJ1-5,.,TRBV19,.,CASSITLYSGNQPQHF,TGTGCCAGTAGTATAACACTTTACTCGGGCAATCAGCCCCAGCATTTT
TRBJ2-3,.,TRBV19,.,CASSIVLARDTQYF,TGTGCCAGTAGTATAGTTCTAGCAAGAGATACGCAGTATTTT
TRBJ2-3,.,TRBV2,once,CASRRTENTDTQYF,TGTGCCAGCAGAAGGACAGAGAACACAGATACGCAGTATTTT
TRBJ1-4,.,TRBV27,few,CASSSWPRATNEKLFF,TGTGCCAGCAGTTCCTGGCCCCGTGCAACTAATGAAAAACTGTTTTTT
TRBJ1-2,.,TRBV14,few,CASSQGGYGYTF,TGTGCCAGCAGCCAAGGAGGCTATGGCTACACCTTC
TRBJ1-2,.,TRBV29-1,few,CSVGAEYGYTF,TGCAGCGTGGGAGCAGAGTATGGCTACACCTTC
TRBJ1-4,.,TRBV2,.,CATRGDNEKLFF,TGTGCCACCCGGGGAGATAATGAAAAACTGTTTTTT
TRBJ1-5,.,TRBV24-1,.,CATSAQGRSNQPQHF,TGTGCCACCAGTGCACAGGGCCGGAGCAATCAGCCCCAGCATTTT
TRBJ2-5,.,TRBV12-5,.,CASGLTPGDQETQYF,TGTGCTAGTGGTTTGACCCCCGGCGACCAAGAGACCCAGTACTTC
TRBJ2-2,TRBD2,TRBV5-4,.,CASSAGLAANTGELFF,TGTGCCAGCAGCGCGGGACTAGCGGCGAACACCGGGGAGCTGTTTTTT
TRBJ2-6,.,TRBV5-6,.,CASSSNRVSGANVLTF,TGTGCCAGCAGCTCTAACAGGGTTTCTGGGGCCAACGTCCTGACTTTC
TRBJ1-6,.,TRBV3-1/TRBV3-2,.,CASSPGYTLNSPLHF,TGTGCCAGCAGCCCGGGGTACACCCTTAATTCACCCCTCCACTTT
TRBJ2-6,.,TRBV9,.,CASSPVGGGGANVLTF,TGTGCCAGCAGCCCCGTGGGGGGTGGTGGGGCCAACGTCCTGACTTTC
TRBJ2-3,TRBD2,TRBV11-2,.,CASSFRTSGASTDTQYF,TGTGCCAGCAGCTTTAGGACTAGCGGGGCCAGCACAGATACGCAGTATTTT
TRBJ1-6,TRBD1,TRBV6-4,.,CASSETGVSPLHF,TGTGCCAGCAGTGAGACAGGGGTTTCACCCCTCCACTTT
TRBJ1-1,.,TRBV12-3/TRBV12-4,.,CASRGAYTEAFF,TGTGCCAGCAGGGGGGCGTACACTGAAGCTTTCTTT